This T cell receptor beta chain comes out of a study of follicular helper T cells after annual influenza vaccination (TCRdb year 2017). General notes on the study: Blood was drawn on days 0, 7 and 28 after each seasonal influenza vaccination. Some subjects were followed across successive annual vaccinations spanning the 2013-2014, 2014-2015 and 2015-2016 seasons to study recall of cTfh clones. One week after vaccination, a second recruited cohort of 12 subjects (Table S1) displayed a similar ICOS+CD38+ cTfh response. Multi-year samples were available from six subjects, with four subjects covering two vaccination seasons and two subjects covering three seasons. The 2013-2014 samples were cryopreserved, while the 2015 samples were processed right after collection. Here is what the overall study found, with its caveats: Only 10-20% of analyzed cells yielded productive TCRB sequences, so sampling of rare clonotypes was not possible. Day 7 ICOS+CD38+ clones were most often found later in ICOS-CD38- cTfh, suggesting that subset may serve as a memory reservoir. Successive annual vaccinations recalled a recurrent oligoclonal ICOS+CD38+ cTfh response that contained tetramer and AIM influenza-specific clonotypes. ICOS+CD38+ cTfh clonality correlated with the frequency of that population, and its change correlated with the change in circulating plasmablast frequency. In the assessment of influenza clone enrichment, the possibility that the much larger non-cTfh compartments were undersampled could not be ruled out.

CDR1 SGHTA and CDR2 FQGNSA were looked up in the germline V gene. V lost 1 base and J lost 3 bases; the stretch between them is 4 bases long. The CDR3, cysteine through phenylalanine, is 12 amino acids long. This entry keeps only the CDR3 DNA: 36 bases, framed from base 1. Library creation used the immunoSEQ multiplex PCR assay. Adaptive Biotechnologies handled the TCRB amplification, library preparation, sequencing and preliminary bioinformatics at Survey level resolution. In the authors' own workflow: In R, clonality was calculated as 1 minus the normalized Shannon entropy, and the Gini index was computed using the R package ineq. To get the overlap score, the summed counts of shared sequences were divided by the total counts of all sequences in both of the compared samples. Significance of shared clonotypes was assessed by Fisher's exact test, with a theoretical repertoire of 10^7 TCRB sequences assumed. TCRdb's version of the immuneACCESS table is confined to in-frame rearrangements and falls short of the full clone set. An unresolved V gene accounts for under half of the shortfall where checked; the remainder is of unknown origin. V and J calls and clone size are copied from that table; D and trimming were computed from the DNA. The table for this sample lists under 12,000 clones; about 84% of them were counted only once. The ten largest clonotypes hold approximately 0.9% of the sample.

Seasonal inactivated influenza vaccine (Fluvarix) was administered to adults, and sorted blood CD4 subsets were tracked by TCRB sequencing before and after vaccination. To be eligible, subjects had to be community-dwelling and could not have received an influenza vaccine during the previous 6 months. Reasons for exclusion included contraindications to influenza vaccine, substance abuse, HIV/AIDS, active malignancy, immunomodulatory medication, and active illness such as respiratory infection. Between roughly 40 and 110 mL of blood was sampled per time point. PBMC were isolated using Ficoll-Paque PLUS or SepMate separation. CXCR5- memory CD4 T cells were sorted as a comparison non-Tfh subset. Before DNA extraction, cell subsets were sorted from PBMC on a BD FACS Aria. Remarks on this clone: The antigen this receptor binds is unknown. Base qualities are not recorded, but no much larger clone differs from it by a single base.

The sequencing used CXCR5- memory CD4+ T cells sorted from blood, collected 6 weeks after influenza vaccination. In light of the paper, this sample's cell subset or site label describes: CXCR5- memory CD4 T cells. The receptor comes from an adult who received the influenza vaccine. The chain uses TRBV7-2 and TRBJ2-7, with the D gene call left open. Read as DNA, the sequence is TGTGCCAGCAGCTTAGTCGGCTACGAGCAGTACTTC. Its protein product is CASSLVGYEQYF.